Shown below are 3 T cell receptor beta chains from a single sample sequenced in a study of cytomegalovirus exposure and HLA in healthy donors. The primer mix had 60 Vbeta and 13 Jbeta primers. Some clones are missing from TCRdb's copy, which holds only in-frame ones; the method was immunoSEQ multiplex PCR. The data hold under 200,000 clones, with approximately 80% observed a single time. Sequenced: PBMCs. These receptors were obtained from a woman younger than 30 in good health and CMV-seronegative.

The chain combines TRBV7-3 with TRBJ1-1, with D uncertain. V was trimmed by 3 bases and J by 1 base, leaving 6 bases between them. Germline V gene data show CDR1 as SGHTA and CDR2 as FQGTGA. The CDR3 sequence is 13 residues long. The CDR3 spells CASSFGGNTEAFF. CDR3 bases: TGTGCCAGCAGCTTCGGTGGGAACACTGAAGCTTTCTTT.

The table lists this clone with a count of one. A read error may produce the germline difference seen at one junction end. This rearrangement joins TRBV7-7 to TRBJ2-5; maybe TRBD2 (6 bases). Germline V lookup: CDR1 SSHAT, CDR2 FNYEAQ (reference sequence). This CDR3 spans 14 amino acids. The CDR3: CASSLGPGAETQYF. DNA for the CDR3: TGTGCTAGCAGCTTAGGACCGGGAGCAGAGACCCAGTACTTC. Combining the CDR3 with reference TRBV7-7 and TRBJ2-5 gives the whole variable domain GAGVSQSPRYKVTKRGQDVTLRCDPISSHATLYWYQQALGQGPEFLTYFNYEAQPDKSGLPSDRFSAERPEGSISTLTIQRTEQRDSAMYRCASSLGPGAETQYFGPGTRLLVL.

The chain joins TRBV28 to TRBJ1-2; 9 positions match TRBD1. V was pared by 5 bases and J by 8 bases, with 9 bases of the junction left unmatched. Germline V gene lookup returns CDR1 MDHEN and CDR2 SYDVKM. The CDR3 has 14 amino acids. Written as DNA, the CDR3 is TGTGCCAGCAGTGGACGGACAGGGGCGCCCGGCTACACCTTC. Protein: CASSGRTGAPGYTF.